The source of this T cell receptor beta chain is a study of CD8 T cells in ankylosing spondylitis. Preparation of TCR beta libraries was done by quantitative 5'-RACE with molecular barcodes. Each CDR3 protein is one row after TCRdb ran MiXCR on the 5' RACE reads. Here the sample spans 700,000 to 1,000,000 distinct CDR3 sequences, about 11% being singletons. This clonotype showed up many times. Its antigen remains unidentified. Study-level results: Clones tied to disease were said to be significantly enriched in matched ankylosing spondylitis synovial fluid. With a CD8+ phenotype, disease-linked clones were relatively rare in peripheral blood. Roughly eight highly homologous variants formed a TCR beta motif that appeared characteristic of ankylosing spondylitis blood. A subset of motif variants has previously been described in the synovial fluid and blood of reactive arthritis.

CDR3 length: 13 amino acids. V lost 0 bases to trimming and J lost 7 bases, with 10 bases between them. From germline, CDR1 is SQVTM and CDR2 ANQGSEA. Source material: blood, either unsorted or a sorted T cell fraction (not recorded which). The sequence came from a male donor with ankylosing spondylitis. V usage is TRBV29-1 and J usage is TRBJ1-5; TRBD1 is a possible D gene (5 bases). For the CDR3, the DNA is TGCAGCGTTGAAGACAGGTCAGGGCAGCCCCAGCATTTT. Protein product: CSVEDRSGQPQHF.